This T cell receptor (beta chain) was obtained from a study of T cells in localized non-small cell lung cancer (dated by TCRdb to 2018 to 2021). In terms of the full investigation: The study analyzed T cell repertoires of hundreds of early-stage NSCLC patients, comparing tumors and uninvolved tumor-adjacent lungs. The mean age of the NSCLC patients was about 62 years, with 130 or so men and about a hundred women. The cohort comprised approximately 240 treatment-naïve NSCLC patients with resected, localized lung tumors.

Overall study outcomes, separate from this receptor: Uninvolved tumor-adjacent lung showed the highest T cell clonality, higher than tumor, which suggests more focused antigenic responses in the adjacent lung. Multi-region tumor sequencing was not performed, so intratumor heterogeneity could not be excluded. Higher T cell density in blood was associated with longer overall survival, whereas higher clonality in adjacent lung was associated with shorter survival. Of the top 100 tumor clones, a median of roughly 60 were detected in paired uninvolved adjacent lung; approximately 30 were also among that lung's top 100. Because the study design was exploratory, TCR variables were selected using unadjusted p-values without false-discovery rate correction.

At diagnosis, peripheral blood, uninvolved tumor-adjacent lung and tumor were collected and were preserved as a mix of fresh-frozen and FFPE material. Blood samples were analyzed as peripheral blood mononuclear cells for TCR repertoire profiling. TCR beta CDR3 regions were sequenced from DNA using the immunoSEQ Assay. Under the source paper's analysis protocol: T cell density was computed as TCR beta template counts normalized to usable DNA estimated by amplifying housekeeping genes. Using the preseqR package, richness was estimated by extrapolating to 120,000 templates for tissue samples and 400,000 templates for PBMC samples. Clonality was taken to be one minus Pielou's evenness. To identify tissue-enriched TCRs, differential abundance testing was run on productive amino-acid clonotypes with a minimum total count of 5 and an alpha of 0.1. The Jaccard Index and the Morisita Overlap Index were used to measure repertoire overlap between compartments. GLIPH grouped TCR beta CDR3s together with public tetramer-defined viral CDR3s, and a viral motif had to include at least three viral sequences and also show V-gene enrichment. TCRdb obtained this table from immuneACCESS and retained in-frame rearrangements with V and J assigned. These tables miss some clones; where compared with another copy, unresolved V genes account for less than half of the shortfall, and the remainder is unexplained. V and J calls and clone size are given by that table; D and trimming were obtained from the DNA. For this sample the table gives fewer than 40,000 clones, of which about four fifths were detected only once. The biggest ten clones account for about 40% of the sample.

Counted from cysteine to phenylalanine, this CDR3 has 13 amino acids. Only the CDR3 DNA stays, 39 bases, in frame from base 1. V is shortened by 3 bases, J by 3 bases, and the region joining them spans 9 bases. The germline V gene (reference sequence) sets CDR1 to SGHNT and CDR2 to YYREEE. Of note for this clone: Its antigen is currently not known. Within one base of it there is no much larger clone, and no base qualities were kept.

Sequenced material: peripheral blood, taken before any cancer treatment. This receptor chain uses TRBV5-4 and TRBJ1-1; the D gene is unclear. The TCR sequence derives from a male donor aged 60 or older with stage II squamous cell lung carcinoma. The DNA is TGTGCCAGCAGCTCCGGACCCTACACTGAAGCTTTCTTT. It codes for CASSSGPYTEAFF.